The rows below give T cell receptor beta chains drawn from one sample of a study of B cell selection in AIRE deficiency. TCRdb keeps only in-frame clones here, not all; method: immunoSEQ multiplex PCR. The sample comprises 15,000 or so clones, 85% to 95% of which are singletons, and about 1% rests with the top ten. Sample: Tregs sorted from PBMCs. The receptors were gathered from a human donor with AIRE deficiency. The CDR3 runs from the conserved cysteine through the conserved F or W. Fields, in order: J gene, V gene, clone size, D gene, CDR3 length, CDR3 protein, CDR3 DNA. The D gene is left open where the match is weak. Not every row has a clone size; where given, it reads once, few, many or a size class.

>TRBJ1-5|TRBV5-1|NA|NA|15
CASSRAPGNNQPQHF
TGCGCCAGCAGCCGGGCACCGGGAAACAATCAGCCCCAGCATTTT
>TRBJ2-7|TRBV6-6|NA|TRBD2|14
CASSNPGLPYEQYF
TGTGCCAGCAGCAATCCGGGACTACCCTACGAGCAGTACTTC
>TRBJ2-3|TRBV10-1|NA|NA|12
CASSESGDTQYF
TGCGCCAGCAGTGAGTCTGGTGATACGCAGTATTTT
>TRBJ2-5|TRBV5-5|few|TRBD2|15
CASSLGAAGEETQYF
TGTGCCAGCAGCTTGGGGGCAGCGGGAGAAGAGACCCAGTACTTC
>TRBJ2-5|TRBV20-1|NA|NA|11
CSAKMVETQYF
TGCAGTGCTAAGATGGTGGAGACCCAGTACTTC
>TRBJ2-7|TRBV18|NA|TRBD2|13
CASSRLGGYEQYF
TGTGCCAGCTCACGATTGGGGGGGTACGAGCAGTACTTC
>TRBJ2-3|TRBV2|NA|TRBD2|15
CASSAGGWRTDTQYF
TGTGCCAGCAGCGCCGGGGGGTGGAGGACAGATACGCAGTATTTT
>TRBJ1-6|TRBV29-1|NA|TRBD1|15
CSADRSSSYNSPLHF
TGCAGCGCGGACAGGTCGAGCTCCTATAATTCACCCCTCCACTTT
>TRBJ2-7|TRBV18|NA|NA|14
CASSPNRVGYEQYF
TGTGCCAGCTCACCAAACAGGGTCGGCTACGAGCAGTACTTC
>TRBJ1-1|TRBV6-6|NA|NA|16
CASSYGLRVENTEAFF
TGTGCCAGCAGTTACGGGCTGAGAGTAGAAAACACTGAAGCTTTCTTT
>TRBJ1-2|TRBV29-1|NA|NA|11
CSVDIGVGYTF
TGCAGCGTTGACATTGGGGTTGGCTACACCTTC
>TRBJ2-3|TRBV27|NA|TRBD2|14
CASSLVAGADTQYF
TGTGCCAGCAGTTTGGTAGCGGGAGCAGATACGCAGTATTTT
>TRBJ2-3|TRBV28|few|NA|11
CASSRTDTQYF
TGTGCCAGCAGCCGGACAGATACGCAGTATTTT
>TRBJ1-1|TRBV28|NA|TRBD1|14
CASSLYRDRVEAFF
TGTGCCAGCAGTTTATATCGGGACAGGGTTGAAGCTTTCTTT
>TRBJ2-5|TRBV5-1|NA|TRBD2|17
CASSLHISGALGETQYF
TGCGCCAGCAGCTTGCATATAAGCGGGGCCTTAGGCGAGACCCAGTACTTC
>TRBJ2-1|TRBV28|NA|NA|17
CASSLRPTRADYNEQFF
TGTGCCAGCAGTTTACGGCCGACTCGAGCCGACTACAATGAGCAGTTCTTC
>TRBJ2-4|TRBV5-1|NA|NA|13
CASSRESKNIQYF
TGCGCCAGCAGCCGGGAGTCCAAAAACATTCAGTACTTC
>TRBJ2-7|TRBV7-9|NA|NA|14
CASALGRGKYEQYF
TGTGCCAGTGCGCTTGGTCGGGGCAAGTACGAGCAGTACTTC
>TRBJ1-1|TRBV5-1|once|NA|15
CASSLGGGGWTEAFF
TGCGCCAGCAGCTTGGGAGGTGGGGGGTGGACTGAAGCTTTCTTT
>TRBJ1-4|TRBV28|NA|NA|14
CASRLDQGREKLFF
TGTGCCAGCCGCCTCGACCAGGGCAGGGAAAAACTGTTTTTT
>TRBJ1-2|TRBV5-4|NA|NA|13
CASSLAKGYGYTF
TGTGCCAGCAGCTTGGCTAAAGGGTATGGCTACACCTTC
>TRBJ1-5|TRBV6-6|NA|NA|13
CASSYGSDQPQHF
TGTGCCAGCAGTTACGGTAGTGATCAGCCCCAGCATTTT
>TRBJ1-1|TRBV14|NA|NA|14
CASSQEMGRTEAFF
TGTGCCAGCAGCCAAGAGATGGGGCGGACTGAAGCTTTCTTT
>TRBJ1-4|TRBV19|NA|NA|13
CATREARSEKLFF
TGTGCCACGAGGGAGGCACGGTCTGAAAAACTGTTTTTT
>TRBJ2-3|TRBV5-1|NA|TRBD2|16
CASSGGTSGSAYTQYF
TGCGCCAGCAGCGGCGGGACTAGCGGGAGCGCATATACGCAGTATTTT
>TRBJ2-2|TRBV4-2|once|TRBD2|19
CASSQDQSSGIGSAGELFF
TGTGCCAGCAGCCAAGATCAATCTAGCGGGATTGGATCCGCCGGGGAGCTGTTTTTT
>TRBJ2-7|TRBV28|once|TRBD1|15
CASSLWYRGAYEQYF
TGTGCCAGCAGTTTATGGTACAGGGGCGCCTACGAGCAGTACTTC
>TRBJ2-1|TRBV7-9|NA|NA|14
CASTLGNNYNEQFF
TGTGCCAGCACCCTCGGAAACAACTACAATGAGCAGTTCTTC
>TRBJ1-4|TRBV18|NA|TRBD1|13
CASSGQGGSQLFF
TGTGCCAGCTCAGGCCAGGGGGGAAGTCAACTGTTTTTT